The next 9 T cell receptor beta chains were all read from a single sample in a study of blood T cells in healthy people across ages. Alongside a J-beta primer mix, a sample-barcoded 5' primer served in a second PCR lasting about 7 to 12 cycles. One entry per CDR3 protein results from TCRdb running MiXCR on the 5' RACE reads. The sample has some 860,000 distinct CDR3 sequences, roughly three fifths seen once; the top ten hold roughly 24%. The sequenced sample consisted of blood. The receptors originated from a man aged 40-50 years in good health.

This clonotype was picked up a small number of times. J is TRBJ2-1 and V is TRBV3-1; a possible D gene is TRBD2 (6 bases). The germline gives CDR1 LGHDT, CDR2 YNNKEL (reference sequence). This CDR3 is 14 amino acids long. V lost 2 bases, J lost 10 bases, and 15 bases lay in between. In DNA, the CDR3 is TGTGCCAGCAGCCAAAGCGCCCTAGCGTCCGAGCAGTTCTTC. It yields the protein CASSQSALASEQFF.

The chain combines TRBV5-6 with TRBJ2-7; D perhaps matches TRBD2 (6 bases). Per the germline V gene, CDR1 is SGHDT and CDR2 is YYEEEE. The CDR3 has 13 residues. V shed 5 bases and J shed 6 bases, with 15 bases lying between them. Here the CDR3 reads CASRPPGVGEQYF. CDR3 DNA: TGTGCCAGCAGGCCCCCGGGGGTCGGCGAGCAGTACTTC.

CDR3 bases: TGCAGCGTTGAAAAGAGGACTGGCTACACCTTC. It is translated as CSVEKRTGYTF. The V gene is TRBV29-1, the J gene TRBJ1-2; D is unclear. Trimming cost V 2 bases and J 7 bases, with 8 bases left between them. CDR3 size: 11 residues. CDR1 and CDR2 (germline): SQVTM, ANQGSEA.

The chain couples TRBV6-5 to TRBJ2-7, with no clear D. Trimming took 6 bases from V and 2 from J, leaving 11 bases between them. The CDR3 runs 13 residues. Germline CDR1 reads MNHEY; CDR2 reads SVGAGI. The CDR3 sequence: CASSARSPYEQYF. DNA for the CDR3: TGTGCCAGCAGCGCCCGCTCACCCTACGAGCAGTACTTC.

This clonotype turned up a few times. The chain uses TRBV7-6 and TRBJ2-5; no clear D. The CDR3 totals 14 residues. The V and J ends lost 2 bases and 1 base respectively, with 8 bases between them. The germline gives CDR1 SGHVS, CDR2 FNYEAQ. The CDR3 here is CASSLRRSQETQYF. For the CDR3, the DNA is TGTGCCAGCAGCTTAAGGCGGAGCCAAGAGACCCAGTACTTC.

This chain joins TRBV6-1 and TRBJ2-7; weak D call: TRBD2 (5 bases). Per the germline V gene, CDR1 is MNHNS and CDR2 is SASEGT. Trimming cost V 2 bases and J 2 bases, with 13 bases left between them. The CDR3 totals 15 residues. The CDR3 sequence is CASSESGGRPYEQYF. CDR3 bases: TGTGCCAGCAGTGAATCCGGCGGGCGTCCCTACGAGCAGTACTTC.

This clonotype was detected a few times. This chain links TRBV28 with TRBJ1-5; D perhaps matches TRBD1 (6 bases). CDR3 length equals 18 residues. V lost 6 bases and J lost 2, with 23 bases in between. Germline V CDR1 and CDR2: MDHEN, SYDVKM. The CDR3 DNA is TGTGCCAGCAGCCTCGGGGGACAACGTCGGTTCGGCAATCAGCCCCAGCATTTT. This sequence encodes CASSLGGQRRFGNQPQHF.

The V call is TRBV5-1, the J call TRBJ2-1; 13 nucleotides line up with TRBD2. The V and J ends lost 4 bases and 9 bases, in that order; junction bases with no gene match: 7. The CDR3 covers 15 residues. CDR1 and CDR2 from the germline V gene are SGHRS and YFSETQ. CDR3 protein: CASSRTSGGAVEQFF. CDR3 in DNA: TGCGCCAGCAGCCGAACTAGCGGGGGGGCCGTTGAGCAGTTCTTC. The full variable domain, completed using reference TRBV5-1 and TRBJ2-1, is KAGVTQTPRYLIKTRGQQVTLSCSPISGHRSVSWYQQTPGQGLQFLFEYFSETQRNKGNFPGRFSGRQFSNSRSEMNVSTLELGDSALYLCASSRTSGGAVEQFFGPGTRLTVL.

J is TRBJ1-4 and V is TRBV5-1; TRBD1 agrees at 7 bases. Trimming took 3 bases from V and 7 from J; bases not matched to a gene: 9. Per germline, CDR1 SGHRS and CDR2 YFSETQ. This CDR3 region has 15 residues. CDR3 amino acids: CASSSSTGQSEKLFF. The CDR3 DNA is TGCGCCAGCAGCTCATCGACAGGGCAAAGTGAAAAACTGTTTTTT.